This passage covers 11 T cell receptor beta chains from one sample sequenced in a study of T-cell reconstitution after alpha-beta-depleted transplantation in children. Unique molecular identifiers were incorporated when the TCRbeta library was constructed. MiXCR, applied by TCRdb to the PCR reads, yields one record per CDR3 protein. The sample contains over 550,000 distinct CDR3 sequences, roughly 10% of which appear only once. Here the sequenced sample was PBMCs from the stem cell graft donor, taken from the stem cell graft. The receptors derive from a human donor who donated a stem cell graft to a child with acute myeloid leukemia.

This clonotype was counted many times. The V and J genes are TRBV29-1 and TRBJ2-1; the match to TRBD2 covers 14 bases. This CDR3 has 14 amino acids. Germline values: CDR1 SQVTM, CDR2 ANQGSEA. V was clipped by 4 bases and J by 8 bases; unmatched bases: 4. CDR3 nucleotides: TGCAGCGTTGGCGGGACTAGCGGGAGCCATGAGCAGTTCTTC. The encoded protein is CSVGGTSGSHEQFF.

The rearrangement joins TRBV20-1 to TRBJ2-1; 13 bases map to TRBD2. Germline V lookup: CDR1 DFQATT, CDR2 SNEGSKA (reference sequence). The CDR3 is 15 residues long. V was clipped by 5 bases and J by 8 bases; unmatched bases: 9. CDR3 protein: CSASSTSGRIHEQFF. The CDR3 region has the DNA TGCAGTGCTTCCTCGACTAGCGGGAGGATCCATGAGCAGTTCTTC.

Concerning this clonotype: No DNA is shown, since the ends of the CDR3 on it are uncertain; the CDR3 is the one TCRdb lists. The V and J genes are TRBV22-1 and TRBJ2-1; the table's D call, TRBD1, was not checked against the DNA. TRBV22-1 constitutes a pseudogene. Ends included, the CDR3 has 20 residues. CDR3 sequence reads: CASSTSDGVGPGSSYNEQFF.

This clonotype has only a few counts. The CDR3 DNA sequence: TGTGCCAGCAGTCGGACAGGCAGTCAGCCCCAGCATTTT. It translates to CASSRTGSQPQHF. The chain is built from TRBV5-6 and TRBJ1-5; TRBD1 aligns across 7 bases. Trimming cost V 5 bases and J 6 bases; bases outside gene matches: 5. The CDR3 extends over 13 amino acids. The germline CDR1 and CDR2 sequences are SGHDT and YYEEEE.

The CDR3 is CASSLPPGVTQYF. The CDR3 coding sequence is TGTGCCAGCAGTTTACCCCCCGGGGTGACCCAGTACTTC. The chain carries TRBV28 and TRBJ2-5, with a possible D match to TRBD2 (5 bases). The V gene lost 2 bases and the J gene lost 7 bases, with 11 bases spanning the gap. Germline V gives CDR1 MDHEN, CDR2 SYDVKM. This CDR3 is 13 amino acids long.

V and J are TRBV9 and TRBJ1-6; D unclear. Trimming removed 2 bases from V and 4 bases from J, with 13 bases in between. Germline-derived CDR1 and CDR2 are SGDLS and YYNGEE. The CDR3 totals 16 residues. The CDR3 bases are TGTGCCAGCAGCGTTGGAATGGACGCTTATAATTCACCCCTCCACTTT. Translated, it gives CASSVGMDAYNSPLHF.

The gene calls are TRBV28 and TRBJ1-2, with D perhaps matching TRBD1 (5 bases). The CDR3 sequence is 14 residues long. Germline V gene lookup returns CDR1 MDHEN and CDR2 SYDVKM. Deletions cut 6 bases from V and 5 bases from J, with 16 bases between. Written as DNA, the CDR3 is TGTGCCAGCAGCCCAGGGATCTTGGGGTATGGCTACACCTTC. Its protein is CASSPGILGYGYTF.

This chain connects TRBV28 to TRBJ2-3; TRBD1 agrees at 11 bases. Per the germline V gene, CDR1 is MDHEN and CDR2 is SYDVKM. Unmatched junction bases numbered 8, after V lost 8 bases and J lost 4 bases. This CDR3 has 15 residues. The chain's CDR3 is CASRGQGALADTQYF. In DNA, the CDR3 is TGTGCCAGCCGAGGACAGGGGGCTTTGGCAGATACGCAGTATTTT.

The rearrangement links TRBV6-2 or TRBV6-3 to TRBJ2-1; D is unclear. Germline V gene sequence: CDR1 MNHEY, CDR2 SVGEGT. The V gene lost 6 bases and the J gene lost 5 bases, with 20 bases spanning the gap. The CDR3 sequence is 16 residues long. CDR3 residues: CASSPKVSERDNEQFF. CDR3 bases: TGTGCCAGCAGCCCAAAGGTCTCGGAGAGAGACAATGAGCAGTTCTTC.

V usage is TRBV21-1 and J usage is TRBJ2-5; TRBD2 is taken as the D call from the table, unchecked against the DNA. TRBV21-1 has pseudogene status. The CDR3 is 16 amino acids. The chain's CDR3 is CASSKVGGRIQETQYF. DNA of the CDR3: TGTGCCAGCAGCAAAGTGGGCGGGAGGATCCAAGAGACCCAGTACTTC.

The sample holds many counts of this clonotype. The chain is built from TRBV6-5 and TRBJ2-7, with D possibly TRBD1 on 6 matching bases. Trimming removed 0 bases at V and 4 bases at J, with 16 bases between. Looked up from germline, CDR1 is MNHEY and CDR2 is SVGAGI. The CDR3 length is 16 residues. The CDR3, as DNA: TGTGCCAGCAGTTACTCCAAACAGGGTTTGCAATACGAGCAGTACTTC. It translates to CASSYSKQGLQYEQYF.